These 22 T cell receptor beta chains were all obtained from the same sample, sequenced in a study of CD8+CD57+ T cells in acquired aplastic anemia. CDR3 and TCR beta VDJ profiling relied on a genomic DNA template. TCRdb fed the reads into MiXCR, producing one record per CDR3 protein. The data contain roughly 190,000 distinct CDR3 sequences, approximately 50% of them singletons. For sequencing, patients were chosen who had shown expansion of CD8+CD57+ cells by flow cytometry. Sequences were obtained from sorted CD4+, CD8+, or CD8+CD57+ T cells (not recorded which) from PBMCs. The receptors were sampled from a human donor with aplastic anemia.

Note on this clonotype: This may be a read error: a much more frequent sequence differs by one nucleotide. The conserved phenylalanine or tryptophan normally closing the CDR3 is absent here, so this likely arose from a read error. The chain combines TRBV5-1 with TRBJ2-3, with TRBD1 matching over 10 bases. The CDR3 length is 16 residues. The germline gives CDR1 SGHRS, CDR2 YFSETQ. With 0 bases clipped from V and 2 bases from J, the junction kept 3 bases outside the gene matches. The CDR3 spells CASSLETGGFTDTQYS. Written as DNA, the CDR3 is TGCGCCAGCAGCTTGGAGACAGGGGGCTTCACAGATACGCAGTATTCT.

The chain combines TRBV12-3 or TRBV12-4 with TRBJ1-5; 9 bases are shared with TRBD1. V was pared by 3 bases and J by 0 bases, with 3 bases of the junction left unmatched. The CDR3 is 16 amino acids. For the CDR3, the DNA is TGTGCCAGCAGTTTTGGGGACAGGGATAGCAATCAGCCCCAGCATTTT. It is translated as CASSFGDRDSNQPQHF.

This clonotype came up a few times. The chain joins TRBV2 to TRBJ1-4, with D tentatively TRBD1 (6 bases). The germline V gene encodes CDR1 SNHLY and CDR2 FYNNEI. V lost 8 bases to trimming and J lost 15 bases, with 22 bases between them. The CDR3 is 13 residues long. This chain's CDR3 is CASGGRTTGRVFF. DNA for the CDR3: TGTGCCAGCGGAGGTCGAACAACAGGGCGGGTGTTTTTT.

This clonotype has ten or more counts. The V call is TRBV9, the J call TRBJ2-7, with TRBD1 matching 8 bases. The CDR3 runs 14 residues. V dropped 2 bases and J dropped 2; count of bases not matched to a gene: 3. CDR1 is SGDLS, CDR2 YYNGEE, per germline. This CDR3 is CASSVGRGPYEQYF. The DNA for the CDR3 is TGTGCCAGCAGCGTTGGCAGGGGGCCCTACGAGCAGTACTTC. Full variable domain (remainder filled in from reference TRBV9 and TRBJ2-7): DSGVTQTPKHLITATGQRVTLRCSPRSGDLSVYWYQQSLDQGLQFLIQYYNGEERAKGNILERFSAQQFPDLHSELNLSSLELGDSALYFCASSVGRGPYEQYFGPGTRLTVT.

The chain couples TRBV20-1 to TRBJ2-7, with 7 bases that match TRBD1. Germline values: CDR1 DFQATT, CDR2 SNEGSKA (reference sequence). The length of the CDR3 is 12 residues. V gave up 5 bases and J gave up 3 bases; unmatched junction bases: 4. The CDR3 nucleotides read TGCAGTGCTCCGGACAGGCACTACGAGCAGTACTTC. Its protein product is CSAPDRHYEQYF.

The chain's CDR3 is CSAPPSGTYEQYF. CDR3 nucleotides: TGCAGTGCCCCTCCTAGCGGCACCTACGAGCAGTACTTC. The chain carries TRBV20-1 and TRBJ2-7; TRBD2 aligns across 7 bases. J gave up 2 bases and V 6 bases, and 7 bases lay outside the gene matches. Germline CDR1 DFQATT, CDR2 SNEGSKA (reference sequence). There are 13 residues in the CDR3.

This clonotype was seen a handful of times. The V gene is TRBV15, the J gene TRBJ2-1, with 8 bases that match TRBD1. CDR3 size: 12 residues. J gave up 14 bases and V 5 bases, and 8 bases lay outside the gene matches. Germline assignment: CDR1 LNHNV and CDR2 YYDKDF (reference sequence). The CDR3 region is CATSAPRGQEFF. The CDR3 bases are TGTGCCACCAGCGCCCCGCGGGGACAGGAGTTCTTC. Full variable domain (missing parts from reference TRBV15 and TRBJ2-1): DAMVIQNPRYQVTQFGKPVTLSCSQTLNHNVMYWYQQKSSQAPKLLFHYYDKDFNNEADTPDNFQSRRPNTSFCFLDIRSPGLGDTAMYLCATSAPRGQEFFGPGTRLTVL.

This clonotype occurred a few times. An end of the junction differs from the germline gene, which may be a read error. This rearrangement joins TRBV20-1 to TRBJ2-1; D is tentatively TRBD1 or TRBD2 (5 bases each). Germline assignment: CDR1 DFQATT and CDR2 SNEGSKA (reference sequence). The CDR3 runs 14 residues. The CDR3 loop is CSSSRVGPYNEQFF. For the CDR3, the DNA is TGCAGTTCTAGTCGAGTGGGACCCTACAATGAGCAGTTCTTC.

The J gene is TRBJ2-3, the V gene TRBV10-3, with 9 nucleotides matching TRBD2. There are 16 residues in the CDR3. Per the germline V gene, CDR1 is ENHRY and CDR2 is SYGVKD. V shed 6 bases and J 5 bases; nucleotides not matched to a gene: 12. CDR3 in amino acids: CAISPTGGGAIDTQYF. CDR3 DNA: TGTGCCATCAGCCCCACTGGCGGGGGGGCAATAGATACGCAGTATTTT.

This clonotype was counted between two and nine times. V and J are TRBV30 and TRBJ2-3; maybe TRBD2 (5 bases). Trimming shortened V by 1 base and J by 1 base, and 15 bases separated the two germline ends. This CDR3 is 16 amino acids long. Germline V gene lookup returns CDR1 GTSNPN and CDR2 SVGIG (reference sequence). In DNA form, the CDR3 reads TGTGCCTGGAGTGGTCGTAGAGTGAGGGGCACAGATACGCAGTATTTT. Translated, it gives CAWSGRRVRGTDTQYF.

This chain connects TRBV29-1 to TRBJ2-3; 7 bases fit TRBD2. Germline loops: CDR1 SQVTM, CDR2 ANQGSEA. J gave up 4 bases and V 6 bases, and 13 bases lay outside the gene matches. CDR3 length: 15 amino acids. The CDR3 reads CSVTLLIRGADTQYF. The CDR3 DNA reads TGCAGCGTCACTCTTCTAATACGGGGGGCAGATACGCAGTATTTT.

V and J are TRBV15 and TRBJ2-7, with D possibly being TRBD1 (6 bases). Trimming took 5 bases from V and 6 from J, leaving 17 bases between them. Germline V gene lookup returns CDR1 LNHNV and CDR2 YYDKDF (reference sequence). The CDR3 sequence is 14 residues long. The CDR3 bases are TGTGCCACCAGCCACAGCTCTTTAGGGGGCGAGCAGTACTTC. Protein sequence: CATSHSSLGGEQYF.

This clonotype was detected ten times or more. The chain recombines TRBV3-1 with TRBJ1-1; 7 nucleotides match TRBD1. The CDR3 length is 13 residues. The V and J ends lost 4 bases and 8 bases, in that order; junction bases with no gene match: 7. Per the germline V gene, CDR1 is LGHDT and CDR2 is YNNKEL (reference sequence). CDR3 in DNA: TGTGCCAGCAGCCTCCCACAGGGGCGCGAAGCTTTCTTT. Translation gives CASSLPQGREAFF.

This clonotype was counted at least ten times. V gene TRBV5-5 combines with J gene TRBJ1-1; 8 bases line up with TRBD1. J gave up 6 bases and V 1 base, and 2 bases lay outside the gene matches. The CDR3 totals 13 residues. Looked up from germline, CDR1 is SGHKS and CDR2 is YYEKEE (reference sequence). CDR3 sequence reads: CASSLRTGSEAFF. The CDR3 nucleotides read TGTGCCAGCAGCTTGCGGACAGGGTCTGAAGCTTTCTTT.

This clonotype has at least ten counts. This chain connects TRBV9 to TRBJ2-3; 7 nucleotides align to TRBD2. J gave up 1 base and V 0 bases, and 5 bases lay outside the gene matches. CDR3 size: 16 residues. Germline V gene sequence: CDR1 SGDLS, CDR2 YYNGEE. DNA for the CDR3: TGTGCCAGCAGCGTAGATCCTAGCGGAGGCACAGATACGCAGTATTTT. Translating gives CASSVDPSGGTDTQYF. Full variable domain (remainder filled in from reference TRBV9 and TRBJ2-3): DSGVTQTPKHLITATGQRVTLRCSPRSGDLSVYWYQQSLDQGLQFLIQYYNGEERAKGNILERFSAQQFPDLHSELNLSSLELGDSALYFCASSVDPSGGTDTQYFGPGTRLTVL.

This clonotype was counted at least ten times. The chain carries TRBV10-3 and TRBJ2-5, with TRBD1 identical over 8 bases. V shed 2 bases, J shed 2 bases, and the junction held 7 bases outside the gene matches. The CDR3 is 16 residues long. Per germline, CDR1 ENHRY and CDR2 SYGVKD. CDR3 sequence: CAISEHSGTGQETQYF. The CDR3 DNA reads TGTGCCATCAGTGAGCACTCCGGGACAGGACAAGAGACCCAGTACTTC.

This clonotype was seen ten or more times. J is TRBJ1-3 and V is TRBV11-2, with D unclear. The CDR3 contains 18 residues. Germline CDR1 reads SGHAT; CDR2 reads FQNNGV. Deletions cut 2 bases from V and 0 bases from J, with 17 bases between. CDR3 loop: CASSLLRTEYLSGNTIYF. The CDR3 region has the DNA TGTGCCAGCAGCTTATTAAGAACGGAATACCTCTCTGGAAACACCATATATTTT.

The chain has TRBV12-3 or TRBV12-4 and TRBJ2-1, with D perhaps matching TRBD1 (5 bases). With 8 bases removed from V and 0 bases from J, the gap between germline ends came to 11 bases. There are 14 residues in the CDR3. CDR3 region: CASFDRSSYNEQFF. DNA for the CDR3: TGTGCCAGCTTCGACAGATCCTCCTACAATGAGCAGTTCTTC.

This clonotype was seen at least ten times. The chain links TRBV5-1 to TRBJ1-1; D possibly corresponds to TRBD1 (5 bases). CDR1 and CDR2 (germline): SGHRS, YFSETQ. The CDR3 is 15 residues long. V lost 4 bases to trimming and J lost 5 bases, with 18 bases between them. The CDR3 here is CASSLGPKGVTEAFF. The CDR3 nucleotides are TGCGCCAGCAGCCTGGGGCCCAAGGGAGTTACTGAAGCTTTCTTT.

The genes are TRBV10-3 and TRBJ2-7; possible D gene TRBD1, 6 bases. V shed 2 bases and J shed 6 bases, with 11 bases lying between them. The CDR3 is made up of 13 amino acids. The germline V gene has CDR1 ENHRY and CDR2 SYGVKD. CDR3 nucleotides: TGTGCCATCAGTGAGAAACAGGGATCCGAGCAGTACTTC. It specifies CAISEKQGSEQYF.

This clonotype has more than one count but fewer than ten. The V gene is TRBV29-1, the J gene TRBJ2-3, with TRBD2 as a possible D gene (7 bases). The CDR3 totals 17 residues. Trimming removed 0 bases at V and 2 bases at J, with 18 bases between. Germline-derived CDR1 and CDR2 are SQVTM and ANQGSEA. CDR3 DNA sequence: TGCAGCGTTGAAGATCCCAGGGGAGCGGGGAACACAGATACGCAGTATTTT. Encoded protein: CSVEDPRGAGNTDTQYF.

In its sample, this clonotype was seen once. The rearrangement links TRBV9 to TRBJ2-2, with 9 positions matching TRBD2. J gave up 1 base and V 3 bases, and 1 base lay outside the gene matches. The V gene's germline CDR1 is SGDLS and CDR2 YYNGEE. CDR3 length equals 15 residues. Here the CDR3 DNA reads TGTGCCAGCAGCGGACTAGCGGAGAACACCGGGGAGCTGTTTTTT. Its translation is CASSGLAENTGELFF.